This passage covers 14 T cell receptor beta chains from one sample sequenced in a study of T cells in Graves' hyperthyroidism and ophthalmopathy. It was RNA transcripts that yielded the amplified TCR beta CDR3 regions. Carried out on the TCR CDR3, a first-round RT-PCR used the HTBI primer set. TCRdb redid the calling of the multiplex PCR reads with MiXCR, one entry per CDR3 protein. The data hold approximately 220,000 distinct CDR3 sequences, with around 16% observed a single time. Sequencing input: blood. Receptors were obtained from a man in his forties with Graves' hyperthyroidism.

The rearrangement joins TRBV19 to TRBJ2-7; a weak D match, TRBD1 (5 bases). V lost 3 bases to trimming and J lost 1 base, with 13 bases between them. CDR1 and CDR2 (germline): LNHDA, SQIVND (reference sequence). This CDR3 has 15 residues. CDR3 protein: CASSIRQGGSYEQYF. As DNA, the CDR3 is TGTGCCAGTAGTATTCGGCAGGGTGGTTCCTACGAGCAGTACTTC.

V is TRBV28 and J is TRBJ1-1; 8 positions agree with TRBD1. CDR3 length equals 15 residues. V lost 6 bases to trimming and J lost 5 bases; unmatched junction nucleotides: 11. Germline lookup yields CDR1 MDHEN and CDR2 SYDVKM. This chain's CDR3 is CASRYTLTGGTEAFF. CDR3 bases: TGTGCCAGCAGGTATACCCTTACAGGGGGGACTGAAGCTTTCTTT.

V gene TRBV5-1 combines with J gene TRBJ2-5; 7 nucleotides align to TRBD2. The CDR3 contains 14 residues. Losses at the gene ends were 4 bases for V and 2 bases for J; bases not matched to a gene: 5. Germline lookup yields CDR1 SGHRS and CDR2 YFSETQ. CDR3 sequence reads: CASSPGTTQETQYF. The DNA for the CDR3 is TGCGCCAGCAGCCCCGGGACTACTCAAGAGACCCAGTACTTC.

This clonotype has ten or more counts. The CDR3 is CASRERQGFMNTEAFF. For the CDR3, the DNA is TGTGCCAGCAGAGAAAGACAGGGATTCATGAACACTGAAGCTTTCTTT. This sequence joins TRBV6-2 or TRBV6-3 and TRBJ1-1, with 7 bases that match TRBD1. The CDR3 is 16 residues long. Germline CDR1 MNHEY, CDR2 SVGEGT. J lost 0 bases, V lost 6 bases, and 10 bases had no gene match.

The table lists this clonotype with a few counts. The chain is built from TRBV29-1 and TRBJ2-5, with 11 positions matching TRBD2. The CDR3 is made up of 13 amino acids. Germline CDR1 and CDR2: SQVTM and ANQGSEA. J lost 10 bases, V lost 6 bases, and 10 bases had no gene match. The DNA of the CDR3 is TGCAGCGTGGCTGGGGTTAGCGGGGGGGTCCAGTACTTC. Translation gives CSVAGVSGGVQYF. Together with reference TRBV29-1 and TRBJ2-5, the CDR3 gives the full variable domain: SAVISQKPSRDICQRGTSLTIQCQVDSQVTMMFWYRQQPGQSLTLIATANQGSEATYESGFVIDKFPISRPNLTFSTLTVSNMSPEDSSIYLCSVAGVSGGVQYFGPGTRLLVL.

This clonotype was observed a few times. The chain carries TRBV5-6 and TRBJ1-5, with D possibly matching TRBD1 (5 bases). The germline CDR1 and CDR2 sequences are SGHDT and YYEEEE. Trimming left V 3 bases short and J 0 bases short, with 19 bases between. CDR3 length equals 18 residues. CDR3 nucleotides: TGTGCCAGCAGCTCGAGGGGAAATCCCCTCTATAGCAATCAGCCCCAGCATTTT. Its translation: CASSSRGNPLYSNQPQHF.

This clonotype was seen just once. The chain links TRBV19 to TRBJ2-1; D tentatively fits TRBD1 or TRBD2 (5 bases each). The V gene's germline CDR1 is LNHDA and CDR2 SQIVND (reference sequence). The V gene lost 5 bases and the J gene lost 11 bases, with 19 bases spanning the gap. The CDR3 is 14 amino acids. CDR3 nucleotide sequence: TGTGCCAGTAGTGACCGCGTGGGGACCAAAAAGCAGTTCTTC. Translation: CASSDRVGTKKQFF.

The V call is TRBV12-3 or TRBV12-4, the J call TRBJ1-1; TRBD1 matches 9 bases. The CDR3 runs 14 residues. V trimming: 3 bases; J trimming: 4 bases; junction bases outside the gene matches: 3. The CDR3 sequence: CASSFATGGTEAFF. The CDR3 bases are TGTGCCAGCAGTTTCGCGACAGGGGGCACTGAAGCTTTCTTT.

This clonotype was seen repeatedly, ten times or more. The chain uses TRBV3-1 and TRBJ2-5; TRBD1 or TRBD2 may be the D gene (5 bases each). The CDR3 length is 13 residues. In germline, CDR1 is LGHDT, CDR2 YNNKEL (reference sequence). The V and J ends lost 5 bases and 4 bases respectively, with 11 bases between them. The CDR3: CASSFRDGETQYF. CDR3 DNA sequence: TGTGCCAGCAGCTTCCGGGACGGAGAGACCCAGTACTTC.

V usage is TRBV19 and J usage is TRBJ1-2, with TRBD1 matching over 7 bases. The CDR3 is 12 residues long. Germline assignment: CDR1 LNHDA and CDR2 SQIVND (reference sequence). Losses at the gene ends were 3 bases for V and 6 bases for J; bases not matched to a gene: 1. The CDR3 protein is CASSIRGDGYTF. Here the CDR3 DNA reads TGTGCCAGTAGTATCAGGGGGGATGGCTACACCTTC.

This clonotype was counted a few times. V gene TRBV7-9 combines with J gene TRBJ2-1, with TRBD1 matching 7 bases. The germline V gene encodes CDR1 SEHNR and CDR2 FQNEAQ (reference sequence). The CDR3 is made up of 15 amino acids. The V gene end was trimmed by 4 bases and the J gene end by 2 bases; junction bases not matched to a gene: 5. CDR3 in DNA: TGTGCCAGCAGCTCGGGACAGCCCGCCTACAATGAGCAGTTCTTC. It codes for CASSSGQPAYNEQFF.

With respect to this clonotype: Since a much larger clone is just one base distant, this may be a read error. This chain joins TRBV29-1 and TRBJ2-1; D might be TRBD1 (5 bases). The tail of the sequence fits TRBJ2-7 better, so the J call may be wrong. CDR1 is SQVTM, CDR2 ANQGSEA, per germline. The CDR3 sequence is 13 residues long. The CDR3, as DNA: TGCAGCGTTGACAGGACATCTTACAATGAGCAGTACTTC. It is translated as CSVDRTSYNEQYF.

Ten or more counts support this clonotype. The rearrangement links TRBV28 to TRBJ1-5, with a tentative D call TRBD1 (5 bases). V lost 7 bases and J lost 1, with 14 bases in between. From germline, CDR1 is MDHEN and CDR2 SYDVKM. This CDR3 spans 15 amino acids. The CDR3 loop is CASTLDSQSNQPQHF. The CDR3 DNA is TGTGCCAGCACCTTAGACAGTCAGAGCAATCAGCCCCAGCATTTT.

At least ten counts were recorded for this clonotype. The CDR3 region is CASSQDQGVTEAFF. The CDR3 coding sequence is TGTGCCAGCAGCCAAGACCAGGGTGTCACTGAAGCTTTCTTT. The V and J genes are TRBV3-1 and TRBJ1-1, with D maybe TRBD1 (5 bases). This CDR3 is built from 14 residues. V dropped 0 bases and J dropped 4 bases, with 9 bases sitting between them. The germline CDR1 and CDR2 sequences are LGHDT and YNNKEL (reference sequence).